This record covers a single T cell receptor (beta chain). Its antigen is unknown. Cells sorted as Tregs were CD4+, CD25+ and CD127-/low. Study-wide findings and caveats: Under 2.1% of tumor Treg sequences matched blood Tregs or memory cells. Tumor-infiltrating Treg TCR alpha and beta sequences overlapped most with tumor naive CD4+ T cells, then blood naive. Tumor memory CD4+ T cell TCR gene usage was found to cluster with blood and lymph node memory CD4+ cells and with lymph node naive CD4+ cells.

TRBV12-4/TRBJ1-2 clonotypes were amplified with adaptor-ligated barcode primers. TCRdb recomputed calls from the multiplex PCR reads with MiXCR, one row per CDR3 protein. The sample includes about 210 distinct CDR3 sequences, 20% to 25% of them seen just once. The CDR3 runs to 12 residues. The V and J ends lost 6 bases and 8 bases respectively, with 13 bases between them. V usage is TRBV12-3 or TRBV12-4 and J usage is TRBJ1-2; D gene ambiguous. Sequencing used tumor-infiltrating Tregs sorted from the breast tumor. This clonotype was obtained from a female donor with breast cancer. Here the CDR3 reads CASRSLFEGYTF. The CDR3 coding sequence is TGTGCCAGCAGATCCCTATTTGAGGGCTACACCTTC.